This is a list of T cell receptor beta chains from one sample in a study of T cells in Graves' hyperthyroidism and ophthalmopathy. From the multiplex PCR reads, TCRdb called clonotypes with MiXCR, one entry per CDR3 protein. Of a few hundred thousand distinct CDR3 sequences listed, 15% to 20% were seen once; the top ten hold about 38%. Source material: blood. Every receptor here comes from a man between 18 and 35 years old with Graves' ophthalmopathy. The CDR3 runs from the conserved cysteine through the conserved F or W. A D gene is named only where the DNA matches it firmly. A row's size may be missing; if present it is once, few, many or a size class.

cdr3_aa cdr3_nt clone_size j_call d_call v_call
CASSLASSYQETQYF TGTGCCAGCAGCTTAGCTTCCAGTTACCAAGAGACCCAGTACTTC - TRBJ2-5 - TRBV7-2
CATFPVNSGNTIYF TGTGCCACCTTTCCAGTTAACTCTGGAAACACCATATATTTT - TRBJ1-3 - TRBV28
CASSESGVGGYTF TGTGCCAGCAGTGAATCGGGGGTCGGAGGCTACACCTTC - TRBJ1-2 - TRBV6-1
CATSEVSGGPSEQFF TGTGCCACCAGTGAAGTCTCCGGAGGCCCGAGTGAGCAGTTCTTC few TRBJ2-1 - TRBV24-1
CASSQATGRSDYEQYF TGCGCCAGCAGCCAAGCCACGGGGCGCTCGGATTACGAGCAGTACTTC few TRBJ2-7 - TRBV4-1
CASSLSSGGTGELFF TGTGCCAGCAGCTTAAGTAGCGGGGGGACCGGGGAGCTGTTTTTT many TRBJ2-2 TRBD2 TRBV7-3
CSDGGQVVVGYGYTF TGCAGTGATGGGGGACAGGTTGTAGTGGGGTATGGCTACACCTTC - TRBJ1-2 TRBD1 TRBV20-1
CASSVDSGGYEQYF TGTGCCAGCAGCGTAGATTCAGGGGGGTACGAGCAGTACTTC - TRBJ2-7 - TRBV9
CASSQVDGNTEAFF TGCGCCAGCAGCCAAGTGGACGGGAACACTGAAGCTTTCTTT - TRBJ1-1 - TRBV4-1
CASSTDNHSTDTQYF TGTGCCAGCAGCACCGACAACCATAGCACAGATACGCAGTATTTT many TRBJ2-3 - TRBV6-1
CVSRETGNGNQPQHF TGCGTCAGCAGGGAGACAGGGAACGGCAATCAGCCCCAGCATTTT - TRBJ1-5 TRBD1 TRBV2
CSARQNHEQYF TGCAGTGCCAGACAGAACCACGAGCAGTACTTC - TRBJ2-7 - TRBV20-1
CASSLGLARYEQYF TGTGCCAGCAGTCTTGGACTAGCCCGTTACGAGCAGTACTTC - TRBJ2-7 TRBD2 TRBV12-3/TRBV12-4
CASFNPGGETQYF TGTGCCAGCTTTAACCCCGGAGGGGAGACCCAGTACTTC many TRBJ2-5 - TRBV5-5
CASTLVTGEAEAFF TGCGCCAGTACCCTAGTTACAGGGGAGGCTGAAGCTTTCTTT - TRBJ1-1 TRBD1 TRBV5-1
CASSSSPRPRGRDYGYTF TGTGCCAGCAGTTCTTCTCCCCGGCCTCGGGGTCGAGACTATGGCTACACCTTC many TRBJ1-2 - TRBV7-9
CSAWTSGGQPSYEQYF TGCAGTGCCTGGACTAGCGGGGGCCAACCTTCCTACGAGCAGTACTTC - TRBJ2-7 TRBD2 TRBV20-1
CASSLAQGPGGNQPQHF TGCGCCAGCAGCCTAGCACAGGGCCCGGGGGGCAATCAGCCCCAGCATTTT few TRBJ1-5 - TRBV4-1
CSAHPDRNTEAFF TGCAGTGCCCACCCGGACAGGAACACTGAAGCTTTCTTT many TRBJ1-1 - TRBV20-1
CASSLGLAGWGEQYF TGTGCCAGTAGCCTCGGACTAGCGGGGTGGGGCGAGCAGTACTTC - TRBJ2-7 TRBD2 TRBV19
CASTLGPNTEAFF TGTGCCAGCACCTTAGGGCCGAACACTGAAGCTTTCTTT many TRBJ1-1 - TRBV12-3/TRBV12-4
CASRYEGDTQYF TGTGCCAGCAGGTACGAGGGAGATACGCAGTATTTT many TRBJ2-3 - TRBV7-9
CASSLGLVGGRAYEQYF TGTGCCAGCAGCTTAGGCCTGGTCGGGGGGCGGGCCTACGAGCAGTACTTC - TRBJ2-7 - TRBV13
CASSRDRGIEKLFF TGTGCCAGCTCACGGGACAGGGGAATAGAAAAACTGTTTTTT few TRBJ1-4 TRBD1 TRBV28
CASSPRTGYNEQFF TGTGCCAGCAGTCCAAGGACAGGGTACAATGAGCAGTTCTTC many TRBJ2-1 TRBD1 TRBV12-3/TRBV12-4
CASSPTTTNYGYTF TGCGCCAGCAGCCCAACGACCACTAACTATGGCTACACCTTC many TRBJ1-2 - TRBV5-1
CSARPVSSQPQHF TGCAGTGCTAGGCCGGTTTCGAGTCAGCCCCAGCATTTT few TRBJ1-5 - TRBV20-1
CASSITRAGGYNEQFF TGTGCCAGCAGTATCACTAGGGCGGGGGGATACAATGAGCAGTTCTTC few TRBJ2-1 TRBD2 TRBV27
CASTLDTGNQPQHF TGTGCCAGCACCTTGGACACCGGCAATCAGCCCCAGCATTTT many TRBJ1-5 - TRBV28
CASTPRQPVLNTGELFF TGTGCCAGCACCCCGAGACAACCAGTCCTCAACACCGGGGAGCTGTTTTTT few TRBJ2-2 - TRBV28
CSGVGLGGSGEQYF TGCAGCGGGGTGGGACTGGGGGGCTCCGGCGAGCAGTACTTC few TRBJ2-7 - TRBV20-1
CASSRRLARRTQYF TGTGCCAGCAGTCGCCGACTAGCGCGCCGGACCCAGTACTTC many TRBJ2-5 TRBD2 TRBV12-3/TRBV12-4
CASSGQGASYEQYF TGTGCCAGCAGCGGCCAGGGGGCCTCCTACGAGCAGTACTTC many TRBJ2-7 TRBD1 TRBV7-8
CSAVSGGSNYGYTF TGCAGTGCCGTCAGCGGGGGGAGTAACTATGGCTACACCTTC - TRBJ1-2 - TRBV20-1
CASSQDRQGRYGYTF TGCGCCAGCAGCCAAGATCGGCAGGGAAGATATGGCTACACCTTC - TRBJ1-2 - TRBV4-1
CASSYMKGGSSPLHF TGTGCCAGCAGTTACATGAAGGGGGGTAGTTCACCCCTCCACTTT - TRBJ1-6 - TRBV6-5
CASSWRGGDEQYF TGTGCCAGCAGCTGGCGTGGGGGGGACGAGCAGTACTTC - TRBJ2-7 TRBD2 TRBV7-9
CATSDFRGHIQYF TGTGCCACCAGTGATTTCAGGGGGCACATTCAGTACTTC few TRBJ2-4 TRBD1 TRBV24-1
CASSLRPGQGSTEAFF TGCGCCAGCAGCTTGCGACCGGGACAGGGTAGCACTGAAGCTTTCTTT few TRBJ1-1 TRBD1 TRBV5-1